This T cell receptor (beta chain) was retrieved from a study of T cell responses to AZD1222 COVID-19 vaccine. Data came from immunoSEQ multiplex PCR; TCRdb stores just in-frame clones and leaves some out. The sample consists of over 150,000 clones, about 91% of them appearing once. There are 13 residues in the CDR3. Germline values: CDR1 SGDLS, CDR2 YYNGEE. The V end was cut by 1 base, the J end by 13 bases, with 12 bases between. The sequences come from peripheral blood, collected on day 0 of MenACWY control vaccination. This TCR came from an adult in good health. The V and J genes are TRBV9 and TRBJ1-6; tentatively, D is TRBD1 (5 bases). CDR3 bases: TGTGCCAGCAGCGTAAGATTCGGGGCCCCCCTCCACTTT. Translation: CASSVRFGAPLHF.